This T cell receptor beta chain was retrieved from a study of CD8+ T cells in alopecia areata. In each case, RNA was isolated and then reverse transcribed into cDNA as the sequencing template. Clones were sequenced by immunoSEQ multiplex PCR, and TCRdb holds only the in-frame ones, with some missing. The data contain roughly 150,000 clones, 62% of them singletons. The V gene's germline CDR1 is SGHAT and CDR2 FQNNGV. The length of the CDR3 is 16 residues. The V end lost 5 bases, the J end lost 4 bases, and 19 bases lay between the germline ends. J is TRBJ2-3 and V is TRBV11-2; D uncertain. The source material was CD8+ T cells sorted from blood. This sequence originates from a human donor in good health. CDR3 residues: CASSPAIGLDADTQYF. The CDR3 DNA reads TGTGCCAGCAGCCCCGCCATCGGGCTAGACGCAGATACGCAGTATTTT. Full variable domain (missing parts from reference TRBV11-2 and TRBJ2-3): EAGVAQSPRYKIIEKRQSVAFWCNPISGHATLYWYQQILGQGPKLLIQFQNNGVVDDSQLPKDRFSAERLKGVDSTLKIQPAKLEDSAVYLCASSPAIGLDADTQYFGPGTRLTVL.